This T cell receptor beta chain was identified in a study of blood T cell repertoires in COVID-19. Study-level information: Material from acute and convalescent COVID-19 was sourced from the United States, Italy and Spain.

Here immunoSEQ multiplex PCR was the method, and the copy in TCRdb shows in-frame clones only, minus some. This table holds 200,000 to 300,000 clones, roughly four fifths found once. The CDR3 spans 17 residues. The V and J ends lost 6 bases and 7 bases, in that order; junction bases with no gene match: 14. CDR1 is MDHEN, CDR2 SYDVKM, per germline. Sequenced material: peripheral blood. The sequence was collected from a woman aged 18-30 years with acute or convalescent COVID-19. The chain links TRBV28 to TRBJ2-1; 11 bases match TRBD2. CDR3 sequence reads: CASRSLAGVGLGNEQFF. DNA for the CDR3: TGTGCCAGCAGGTCACTAGCGGGAGTAGGTCTTGGAAATGAGCAGTTCTTC.